Below are 2 T cell receptor beta chains sequenced from a single sample in a study of liver allograft versus peripheral blood T cells. Study-level information: Within transplanted livers, the T cell receptor repertoires were examined and compared against the repertoires present in the peripheral blood of liver transplant recipients.

TCRdb re-called the reads with MiXCR, one entry per CDR3 protein. The sample carries some 14,000 distinct CDR3 sequences, around 20% recorded once. These receptors were taken from a human patient who had a liver transplant. Some T cells may arise from the graft donor.

By proportion, this clonotype is medium-sized. The J gene is TRBJ1-6, the V gene TRBV19; 9 bases line up with TRBD1. CDR1 and CDR2 from the germline V gene are LNHDA and SQIVND (reference sequence). The CDR3 loop spans 15 amino acids. Trimming cost V 5 bases and J 8 bases; bases outside gene matches: 7. The CDR3 sequence is CASSPAGTGHSPLHF. The CDR3 region has the DNA TGTGCCAGTAGTCCCGCCGGGACAGGGCATTCACCCCTCCACTTT.

There are many counts of this clonotype. The CDR3 loop reads CASSYSIGDGYTF. As DNA, the CDR3 is TGTGCCAGCAGTTACTCGATCGGGGATGGCTACACCTTC. The chain is built from TRBV6-5 and TRBJ1-2; D is uncertain. The CDR3 covers 13 residues. Trimming took off 0 bases at V and 6 bases at J, with 8 bases between the two ends. The germline gives CDR1 MNHEY, CDR2 SVGAGI.